This T cell receptor (beta chain) stems from a study of T cell responses to AZD1222 COVID-19 vaccine. Some clones are missing from TCRdb's copy, which holds only in-frame ones; the method was immunoSEQ multiplex PCR. The sample lists 120,000 or so clones, approximately 90% occurring once. In germline, CDR1 is MNHEY, CDR2 SMNVEV (reference sequence). The length of the CDR3 is 16 residues. V lost 5 bases, J lost 3 bases, and 12 bases stayed unmatched. This receptor was taken from an adult who received the AZD1222 COVID-19 vaccine. The starting material was peripheral blood, obtained 28 days after the second AZD1222 dose. The chain links TRBV27 to TRBJ1-1; TRBD1 aligns across 7 bases. CDR3 amino acids: CASSPRVRGVDTEAFF. CDR3 in DNA: TGTGCCAGCAGTCCCCGGGTCAGGGGGGTGGACACTGAAGCTTTCTTT.